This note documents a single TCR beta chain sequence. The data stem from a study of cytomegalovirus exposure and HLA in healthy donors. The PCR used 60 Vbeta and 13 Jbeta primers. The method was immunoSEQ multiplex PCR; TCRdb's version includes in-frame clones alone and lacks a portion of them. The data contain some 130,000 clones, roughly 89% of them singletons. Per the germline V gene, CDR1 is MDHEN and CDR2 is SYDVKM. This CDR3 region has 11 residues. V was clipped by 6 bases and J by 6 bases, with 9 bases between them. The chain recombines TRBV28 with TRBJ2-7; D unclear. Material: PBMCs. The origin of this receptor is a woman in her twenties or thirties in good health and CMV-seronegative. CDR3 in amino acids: CASRRHREQYF. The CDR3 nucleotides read TGTGCCAGCAGACGACACCGCGAGCAGTACTTC.